The 21 T cell receptor beta chains below come from one sample, sequenced in a study of blood T cell repertoires in COVID-19. Assay: immunoSEQ multiplex PCR; the TCRdb copy retains only in-frame clones and omits some. The sample has 210,000 or so clones; roughly 94% are singletons. The specimen was peripheral blood. Receptors were obtained from a young man with acute or convalescent COVID-19.

DNA of the CDR3: TGTGCCAGCAGCCCCACAGGGGGCACAGAGACCCAGTACTTC. It translates to CASSPTGGTETQYF. V is TRBV11-3 and J is TRBJ2-5; 9 bases map to TRBD1. The CDR3 has 14 amino acids. CDR1 is SGHNT, CDR2 YENEEA, per germline. Germline trimming cut 5 bases from V and 4 bases from J; bases unmatched to any gene: 5.

V and J are TRBV9 and TRBJ1-4; a weak D match, TRBD1 (5 bases). Germline values: CDR1 SGDLS, CDR2 YYNGEE. The V and J ends lost 0 bases and 5 bases respectively, with 11 bases between them. The CDR3 has 15 amino acids. The CDR3, as DNA: TGTGCCAGCAGCGTAGTGGCAGGGTTCAATGAAAAACTGTTTTTT. This encodes CASSVVAGFNEKLFF.

The CDR3 spells CASSRDPGADTQYF. The CDR3 coding sequence is TGCGCCAGCAGCCGGGACCCGGGGGCAGATACGCAGTATTTT. The V call is TRBV10-1, the J call TRBJ2-3; possibly TRBD2 for D (6 bases). This CDR3 comprises 14 residues. Germline assignment: CDR1 WNHNN and CDR2 SYGVQD (reference sequence). Trimming took 6 bases from V and 4 from J, leaving 14 bases between them.

The CDR3 loop is CASSGQPSTDTQYF. The DNA for the CDR3 is TGTGCCAGCAGTGGACAGCCTAGCACAGATACGCAGTATTTT. V and J are TRBV28 and TRBJ2-3; maybe TRBD1 (6 bases). Between the trimmed V and J ends, which lost 5 bases and 0 bases, there was a span of 9 bases. The V gene's germline CDR1 is MDHEN and CDR2 SYDVKM. The CDR3 consists of 14 residues.

The chain links TRBV28 to TRBJ1-5; D is possibly TRBD1 (5 bases). CDR1 and CDR2 from the germline V gene are MDHEN and SYDVKM. The CDR3 length is 12 residues. The V end was cut by 6 bases, the J end by 7 bases, with 10 bases between. The CDR3, as DNA: TGTGCCAGCAGCGGGGGGGACCAGCCCCAGCATTTT. It translates to CASSGGDQPQHF.

This rearrangement joins TRBV2 to TRBJ2-3, with 8 bases that match TRBD2. This CDR3 spans 16 amino acids. Germline V lookup: CDR1 SNHLY, CDR2 FYNNEI. J gave up 4 bases and V 3 bases, and 9 bases lay outside the gene matches. CDR3 sequence: CASSDSLRGGADTQYF. The DNA of the CDR3 is TGTGCCAGCAGTGACTCCCTCCGGGGGGGCGCAGATACGCAGTATTTT.

The chain has TRBV5-4 and TRBJ1-2, with no clear D. V was pared by 1 base and J by 4 bases, with 11 bases between. This CDR3 has 14 residues. CDR1 is SGHNT, CDR2 YYREEE, per germline (reference sequence). The CDR3 DNA reads TGTGCCAGCAGCTTGAGTACGGAGTCCTATGGCTACACCTTC. The encoded protein is CASSLSTESYGYTF.

The chain links TRBV6-5 to TRBJ2-2, with D unresolved. This CDR3 region has 15 residues. The germline V and J ends were trimmed by 6 bases and 2 bases, with 13 bases remaining between them. CDR1 and CDR2 (germline): MNHEY, SVGAGI. CDR3 in DNA: TGTGCCAGCAGGCTTTGGAGCAGAAACACCGGGGAGCTGTTTTTT. Protein product: CASRLWSRNTGELFF.

J is TRBJ1-3 and V is TRBV5-5; 8 nucleotides match TRBD1. Per germline, CDR1 SGHKS and CDR2 YYEKEE (reference sequence). The CDR3 consists of 16 residues. V shed 3 bases, J shed 1 base, and the junction held 6 bases outside the gene matches. This CDR3 is CASSSGQDASGNTIYF. As DNA, the CDR3 is TGTGCCAGCAGCTCGGGACAGGACGCTTCTGGAAACACCATATATTTT.

This chain joins TRBV5-1 and TRBJ2-5, with 7 bases identical to TRBD1. CDR3 length: 14 residues. With V trimmed by 9 bases and J by 2 bases, 10 bases remained unmatched. Germline V gene lookup returns CDR1 SGHRS and CDR2 YFSETQ. CDR3 region: CATNRQGLQETQYF. The CDR3 DNA reads as TGCGCCACTAACCGACAGGGTTTACAAGAGACCCAGTACTTC.

The gene calls are TRBV7-3 and TRBJ2-1; 7 nucleotides agree with TRBD1. The CDR3 sequence is 15 residues long. CDR1 is SGHTA and CDR2 is FQGTGA in the germline V gene. V dropped 5 bases and J dropped 10; count of bases not matched to a gene: 14. CDR3 nucleotides: TGTGCCAGCAGCCCCCAACCTTCGGGACAGATGGAGCAGTTCTTC. This gives the protein CASSPQPSGQMEQFF.

This chain uses TRBV18 with TRBJ2-2; 9 nucleotides match TRBD1. Germline CDR1 reads KGHSH; CDR2 reads LQKENI. The CDR3 sequence is 16 residues long. Trimming cost V 3 bases and J 4 bases; bases outside gene matches: 6. CDR3 loop: CASSPAGQGGTGELFF. As DNA, the CDR3 is TGTGCCAGCTCACCTGCGGGACAGGGCGGCACCGGGGAGCTGTTTTTT.

Worth noting for this clone: At the DNA level, this CDR3 is encoded by other sequences in the same sample as well. The chain uses TRBV5-1 and TRBJ2-1; D unclear. V was pared by 0 bases and J by 4 bases, with 5 bases between. The germline V gene has CDR1 SGHRS and CDR2 YFSETQ. CDR3 length: 13 amino acids. CDR3 nucleotides: TGCGCCAGCAGCTTGGGACAATACAATGAGCAGTTCTTC. It specifies CASSLGQYNEQFF.

The chain couples TRBV5-1 to TRBJ2-3; D is unclear. In germline, CDR1 is SGHRS, CDR2 YFSETQ. This CDR3 contains 13 residues. V lost 4 bases, J lost 1 base, and 7 bases lay in between. CDR3 residues: CASSPGGTDTQYF. The CDR3 DNA follows: TGCGCCAGCAGCCCGGGTGGCACAGATACGCAGTATTTT.

The chain is built from TRBV19 and TRBJ2-7, with 7 bases identical to TRBD1. Germline trimming cut 6 bases from V and 7 bases from J; bases unmatched to any gene: 21. CDR1 is LNHDA and CDR2 is SQIVND in the germline V gene (reference sequence). This CDR3 contains 17 residues. CDR3 sequence (DNA): TGTGCCAGTAGCACACAGGGGAGTGGGGGCTCTGGTCGGGAGCAGTACTTC. As protein: CASSTQGSGGSGREQYF.

This clone has a single count. The CDR3 bases are TGTGCCAGCACCACCAGGGACAGGGCAACTCAGGAGCAGTACTTC. Its translation is CASTTRDRATQEQYF. The chain joins TRBV6-5 to TRBJ2-7, with TRBD1 matching over 9 bases. Trimming at V came to 7 bases and at J to 7 bases, leaving 14 bases not matched to a gene. This CDR3 is built from 15 residues. Germline loops: CDR1 MNHEY, CDR2 SVGAGI.

The gene calls are TRBV7-2 and TRBJ1-6; TRBD1 agrees at 12 bases. This CDR3 region has 17 residues. Germline V gene lookup returns CDR1 SGHTA and CDR2 FQGNSA. J lost 10 bases, V lost 1 base, and 8 bases had no gene match. The DNA of the CDR3 is TGTGCCAGCAGCTTAGGGGGGGACAGGGGGCCTCGATCACCCCTCCACTTT. Translated, it gives CASSLGGDRGPRSPLHF.

This clone was observed a single time. The chain carries TRBV7-3 and TRBJ2-1; unclear D gene. The CDR3 consists of 12 residues. Trimming pared 5 bases from V and 2 bases from J, leaving 4 bases between. Germline-derived CDR1 and CDR2 are SGHTA and FQGTGA. In nucleotides, the CDR3 is TGTGCCAGCAGCCTAGCCTACAATGAGCAGTTCTTC. It translates to CASSLAYNEQFF.

The chain recombines TRBV7-2 with TRBJ2-7, with D possibly TRBD1 on 6 matching bases. There are 16 residues in the CDR3. V shed 1 base and J shed 2 bases, with 15 bases lying between them. Germline CDR1 and CDR2: SGHTA and FQGNSA. Here the CDR3 reads CASSLGVRTDPYEQYF. The CDR3 DNA sequence: TGTGCCAGCAGCTTAGGGGTCCGGACAGACCCCTACGAGCAGTACTTC.

This chain uses TRBV29-1 with TRBJ1-2; no firm D call. Germline V gives CDR1 SQVTM, CDR2 ANQGSEA. The CDR3 spans 13 residues. V was cut by 6 bases and J by 4 bases, with 15 bases left in between. The CDR3 is CSVQEGLSYGYTF. The CDR3 coding sequence is TGCAGCGTGCAGGAGGGTCTGAGCTATGGCTACACCTTC.

V gene TRBV19 combines with J gene TRBJ1-3; no clear D gene. There are 15 residues in the CDR3. CDR1 is LNHDA and CDR2 is SQIVND in the germline V gene (reference sequence). V shed 5 bases and J shed 4 bases, with 15 bases lying between them. The CDR3 here is CASSDDLRRGNTIYF. The CDR3 DNA reads as TGTGCCAGTAGTGACGACCTCCGGAGAGGAAACACCATATATTTT. Together with reference TRBV19 and TRBJ1-3, the CDR3 gives the full variable domain: DGGITQSPKYLFRKEGQNVTLSCEQNLNHDAMYWYRQDPGQGLRLIYYSQIVNDFQKGDIAEGYSVSREKKESFPLTVTSAQKNPTAFYLCASSDDLRRGNTIYFGEGSWLTVV.